The 30 T cell receptor beta chains in this list originate from one sample, sequenced in a study of blood T cell repertoires in COVID-19. Some clones are missing from TCRdb's copy, which holds only in-frame ones; the method was immunoSEQ multiplex PCR. There are approximately 170,000 clones in the sample; 80% to 85% occur only once, and approximately 2.6% lies in the top ten. Sequenced material: peripheral blood. These TCRs come from a human donor with acute or convalescent COVID-19. The donor label of this sample is uncertain.

The chain joins TRBV3-1 (or the pseudogene TRBV3-2) to TRBJ1-6; 7 nucleotides line up with TRBD1. The germline gives CDR1 LGHDT, CDR2 YNNKEL (reference sequence). J lost 9 bases, V lost 3 bases, and 8 bases had no gene match. This CDR3 has 15 amino acids. The CDR3 nucleotides read TGTGCCAGCAGCCAGGCTTGGACAGGCATTTCACCCCTCCACTTT. As protein: CASSQAWTGISPLHF.

The chain carries TRBV7-2 and TRBJ1-3; no clear D gene. The V gene lost 5 bases and the J gene lost 0 bases, with 5 bases spanning the gap. The CDR3 loop spans 13 amino acids. In germline, CDR1 is SGHTA, CDR2 FQGNSA. The CDR3 DNA follows: TGTGCCAGCAGCCGGGGCTCTGGAAACACCATATATTTT. Amino acid sequence: CASSRGSGNTIYF.

The CDR3 nucleotides read TGTGCCAGCAGCGTAGGGACTAGTCGGGGTCATGAGCAGTTCTTC. It encodes CASSVGTSRGHEQFF. The J gene is TRBJ2-1, the V gene TRBV9, with 7 nucleotides matching TRBD2. Germline V CDR1 and CDR2: SGDLS, YYNGEE. CDR3 length equals 15 residues. Unmatched junction bases numbered 8, after V lost 0 bases and J lost 8 bases.

The chain employs TRBV5-1 and TRBJ1-1; tentatively, D is TRBD1 (6 bases). This CDR3 is 12 amino acids long. Trimming shortened V by 0 bases and J by 9 bases, and 9 bases separated the two germline ends. Germline-derived CDR1 and CDR2 are SGHRS and YFSETQ. The CDR3, as DNA: TGCGCCAGCAGCTTGGGGACAGCCCAAGCTTTCTTT. Translation: CASSLGTAQAFF.

The gene calls are TRBV5-5 and TRBJ2-1, with 10 bases that match TRBD2. The germline CDR1 and CDR2 sequences are SGHKS and YYEKEE (reference sequence). J gave up 5 bases and V 4 bases, and 6 bases lay outside the gene matches. This CDR3 is built from 15 residues. The CDR3 spells CASSRNSGGNNEQFF. As DNA, the CDR3 is TGTGCCAGCAGCAGAAATAGCGGGGGGAACAATGAGCAGTTCTTC.

The chain is built from TRBV7-2 and TRBJ2-7; 14 nucleotides line up with TRBD2. The CDR3 is made up of 19 amino acids. Per germline, CDR1 SGHTA and CDR2 FQGNSA. J was trimmed by 0 bases and V by 1 base; bases with no gene match: 8. CDR3 sequence: CASSLEPGLAGVYSYEQYF. CDR3 in DNA: TGTGCCAGCAGCTTAGAGCCGGGACTAGCGGGAGTATACTCCTACGAGCAGTACTTC.

This rearrangement joins TRBV28 to TRBJ2-7; 10 bases are shared with TRBD2. The CDR3 is made up of 15 amino acids. Trimming removed 7 bases from V and 1 base from J; junction bases left unmatched: 7. In germline, CDR1 is MDHEN, CDR2 SYDVKM. CDR3 protein: CASTIRAGGSYEQYF. The CDR3 region has the DNA TGTGCCAGCACCATCCGAGCGGGAGGGTCCTACGAGCAGTACTTC.

The chain uses TRBV4-1 and TRBJ2-7; 9 nucleotides line up with TRBD1. CDR3 length: 14 residues. Losses at the gene ends were 3 bases for V and 6 bases for J; bases not matched to a gene: 6. Per the germline V gene, CDR1 is MGHRA and CDR2 is YSYEKL. The DNA of the CDR3 is TGCGCCAGCAGCCAGGGACAGGGTCCCAGCGAGCAGTACTTC. This encodes CASSQGQGPSEQYF.

V is TRBV9 and J is TRBJ2-3; perhaps TRBD2 as D (6 bases). This CDR3 region has 15 residues. The V gene's germline CDR1 is SGDLS and CDR2 YYNGEE. Trimming cost V 0 bases and J 2 bases, with 10 bases left between them. DNA for the CDR3: TGTGCCAGCAGCGTAGGTGGAGGGACCACAGATACGCAGTATTTT. The encoded protein is CASSVGGGTTDTQYF.

The chain is built from TRBV4-1 and TRBJ2-2; 11 nucleotides agree with TRBD2. Germline V gene sequence: CDR1 MGHRA, CDR2 YSYEKL. CDR3 length: 17 residues. V lost 5 bases to trimming and J lost 6 bases; unmatched junction nucleotides: 11. The CDR3 loop is CASSISPLAGGAGELFF. The CDR3 DNA reads TGCGCCAGCAGCATTTCCCCCCTAGCGGGGGGCGCCGGGGAGCTGTTTTTT.

This sequence joins TRBV5-1 and TRBJ1-1, with a tentative D call TRBD1 (6 bases). Looked up from germline, CDR1 is SGHRS and CDR2 is YFSETQ. Trimming took 4 bases from V and 1 from J, leaving 11 bases between them. The length of the CDR3 is 14 residues. The CDR3 region has the DNA TGCGCCAGCAGCCAACCGACAGGGAACACTGAAGCTTTCTTT. Translating it yields CASSQPTGNTEAFF.

The CDR3 DNA is TGCAGCGTTGAGTGGGCGGGAGGGGTCTACGAGCAGTACTTC. Translated, it gives CSVEWAGGVYEQYF. V usage is TRBV29-1 and J usage is TRBJ2-7; TRBD2 matches at 9 bases. The germline gives CDR1 SQVTM, CDR2 ANQGSEA. Trimming at V came to 3 bases and at J to 3 bases, leaving 6 bases not matched to a gene. The CDR3 runs 14 residues.

The gene calls are TRBV7-9 and TRBJ2-1, with D possibly matching TRBD2 (6 bases). The germline V and J ends were trimmed by 0 bases and 6 bases, with 9 bases remaining between them. The CDR3 loop spans 14 amino acids. CDR1 is SEHNR, CDR2 FQNEAQ, per germline (reference sequence). In nucleotides, the CDR3 is TGTGCCAGCAGCTTAGCGGCGGGGTTCAATGAGCAGTTCTTC. Protein sequence: CASSLAAGFNEQFF. Combining the CDR3 with reference TRBV7-9 and TRBJ2-1 gives the whole variable domain DTGVSQNPRHKITKRGQNVTFRCDPISEHNRLYWYRQTLGQGPEFLTYFQNEAQLEKSRLLSDRFSAERPKGSFSTLEIQRTEQGDSAMYLCASSLAAGFNEQFFGPGTRLTVL.

The V call is TRBV27, the J call TRBJ2-3, with 7 positions matching TRBD1. V shed 8 bases, J shed 0 bases, and the junction held 5 bases outside the gene matches. CDR1 is MNHEY, CDR2 SMNVEV, per germline (reference sequence). The CDR3 has 14 amino acids. The CDR3 is CASQLGQSTDTQYF. CDR3 bases: TGTGCCAGCCAGTTGGGACAGAGCACAGATACGCAGTATTTT.

The table lists this clone with a few counts. This sequence joins TRBV6-4 and TRBJ1-6, with 8 bases aligning to TRBD1. V lost 2 bases, J lost 5 bases, and 2 bases stayed unmatched. This CDR3 spans 15 amino acids. Germline V gene sequence: CDR1 MRHNA, CDR2 SNTAGT. DNA for the CDR3: TGTGCCAGCAGTGACACGGGACAGGATAATTCACCCCTCCACTTT. Its protein product is CASSDTGQDNSPLHF.

This sequence joins TRBV4-2 and TRBJ1-2; D is possibly TRBD1 (6 bases). V was trimmed by 5 bases and J by 7 bases, leaving 11 bases between them. This CDR3 comprises 12 residues. Germline CDR1 reads LGHNA; CDR2 reads YNFKEQ. The CDR3 sequence is CASSRQERGYTF. CDR3 coding DNA: TGTGCCAGCAGCAGACAGGAACGTGGCTACACCTTC.

The V and J genes are TRBV7-9 and TRBJ1-2, with D perhaps matching TRBD1 (6 bases). The CDR3 has 16 amino acids. CDR1 is SEHNR and CDR2 is FQNEAQ in the germline V gene (reference sequence). Trimming cost V 2 bases and J 5 bases, with 18 bases left between them. The CDR3 DNA reads as TGTGCCAGCAGCTTATCTAGACAGGTTATTGGGTATGGCTACACCTTC. Protein product: CASSLSRQVIGYGYTF.

This chain uses TRBV6-5 with TRBJ1-2; D possibly corresponds to TRBD1 (6 bases). Germline V gene lookup returns CDR1 MNHEY and CDR2 SVGAGI. The V end lost 0 bases, the J end lost 5 bases, and 13 bases lay between the germline ends. There are 15 residues in the CDR3. The CDR3 DNA follows: TGTGCCAGCAGTTACTCCCGCGACAGGATGTATGGCTACACCTTC. This sequence encodes CASSYSRDRMYGYTF.

The chain recombines TRBV19 with TRBJ2-1; D possibly corresponds to TRBD2 (5 bases). CDR3 size: 15 residues. Germline assignment: CDR1 LNHDA and CDR2 SQIVND (reference sequence). Trimming took off 6 bases at V and 7 bases at J, with 19 bases between the two ends. The CDR3 bases are TGTGCCAGTAGCCCTCCGCCTAGCACTATTAATGAGCAGTTCTTC. This translates into CASSPPPSTINEQFF.

The V call is TRBV5-1, the J call TRBJ2-5; 9 nucleotides agree with TRBD1. The CDR3 consists of 15 residues. The V gene end was trimmed by 4 bases and the J gene end by 4 bases; junction bases not matched to a gene: 8. CDR1 and CDR2 from the germline V gene are SGHRS and YFSETQ. Here the CDR3 DNA reads TGCGCCAGCAGCGTACAACCGACAGGGGGAGAGACCCAGTACTTC. Translation: CASSVQPTGGETQYF.

The chain links TRBV5-8 to TRBJ2-3; D possibly corresponds to TRBD1 (6 bases). Germline V CDR1 and CDR2: SGHTS, YDEGEE. The ends were cut back, 6 bases at V and 0 bases at J, with 17 bases in the middle. The CDR3 runs 16 residues. The CDR3 DNA reads as TGTGCCAGCATCGGACAGCGCACCCCTAGCACAGATACGCAGTATTTT. Translating it yields CASIGQRTPSTDTQYF. The entire variable domain, with the rest obtained from reference TRBV5-8 and TRBJ2-3, is as follows: EAGVTQSPTHLIKTRGQQATLRCSPISGHTSVYWYQQALGLGLQFLLWYDEGEERNRGNFPPRFSGRQFPNYSSELNVNALELEDSALYLCASIGQRTPSTDTQYFGPGTRLTVL.

The chain links TRBV7-9 to TRBJ2-3, with 8 bases lining up with TRBD2. The CDR3 is made up of 14 amino acids. Trimming removed 3 bases from V and 5 bases from J; junction bases left unmatched: 4. Germline values: CDR1 SEHNR, CDR2 FQNEAQ (reference sequence). As DNA, the CDR3 is TGTGCCAGCAGCTTGGGACTAGACGAAGATACGCAGTATTTT. Its translation: CASSLGLDEDTQYF.

The V call is TRBV27, the J call TRBJ2-5; D ambiguous. From germline, CDR1 is MNHEY and CDR2 SMNVEV (reference sequence). The V gene lost 3 bases and the J gene lost 5 bases, with 13 bases spanning the gap. CDR3 size: 14 residues. The CDR3: CASSFSSISETQYF. CDR3 DNA sequence: TGTGCCAGCAGTTTTTCCAGTATCAGTGAGACCCAGTACTTC.

This clone was observed a few times. V gene TRBV30 combines with J gene TRBJ2-1, with D possibly matching TRBD2 (6 bases). CDR3 length: 12 residues. With 7 bases removed from V and 7 bases from J, the gap between germline ends came to 14 bases. CDR1 is GTSNPN, CDR2 SVGIG, per germline (reference sequence). The chain's CDR3 is CASSGTLNEQFF. The CDR3 DNA reads TGTGCCTCATCCGGGACTTTGAATGAGCAGTTCTTC.

In its sample, this clone was seen a few times. This chain joins TRBV23-1 and TRBJ2-7; 11 nucleotides align to TRBD2. TRBV23-1 is noted as an ORF with a role that remains uncertain. The CDR3 is 16 amino acids. Trimming removed 2 bases from V and 4 bases from J; junction bases left unmatched: 7. The DNA for the CDR3 is TGCGCCAGCAGTCAAGTGGGACTAGCGGTCAATTACGAGCAGTACTTC. Amino acid sequence: CASSQVGLAVNYEQYF.

The CDR3 protein is CAWSVGFQGSKSGYTF. CDR3 nucleotide sequence: TGTGCCTGGAGTGTAGGCTTCCAGGGAAGCAAGTCTGGCTACACCTTC. The chain carries TRBV30 and TRBJ1-2, with D perhaps matching TRBD1 (5 bases). The V gene's germline CDR1 is GTSNPN and CDR2 SVGIG (reference sequence). The CDR3 length is 16 residues. The V and J ends lost 0 bases and 7 bases respectively, with 21 bases between them.

The chain links TRBV2 to TRBJ1-4; D perhaps matches TRBD1 (6 bases). The CDR3 has 13 residues. Germline V gene lookup returns CDR1 SNHLY and CDR2 FYNNEI. Trimming removed 6 bases from V and 5 bases from J, with 10 bases in between. The CDR3 region is CASSGQRNEKLFF. The CDR3 DNA reads as TGTGCCAGCAGCGGACAGAGGAATGAAAAACTGTTTTTT.

The chain links TRBV7-9 to TRBJ2-5; a weak D match, TRBD1 (6 bases). V shed 1 base and J shed 5 bases, with 17 bases lying between them. The germline CDR1 and CDR2 sequences are SEHNR and FQNEAQ (reference sequence). The CDR3 has 16 amino acids. For the CDR3, the DNA is TGTGCCAGCAGCTTAGTCCCCCCAGGGGAGAGGGAGACCCAGTACTTC. As protein: CASSLVPPGERETQYF. The whole variable domain, filled in from reference TRBV7-9 and TRBJ2-5, reads DTGVSQNPRHKITKRGQNVTFRCDPISEHNRLYWYRQTLGQGPEFLTYFQNEAQLEKSRLLSDRFSAERPKGSFSTLEIQRTEQGDSAMYLCASSLVPPGERETQYFGPGTRLLVL.

This chain connects TRBV25-1 to TRBJ2-5; no clear D. The V end was cut by 0 bases, the J end by 1 base, with 9 bases between. CDR1 is MGHDK and CDR2 is SYGVNS in the germline V gene. This CDR3 has 15 amino acids. The CDR3 region has the DNA TGTGCCAGCAGTGAATATCTACGCCGCCAAGAGACCCAGTACTTC. Translating it yields CASSEYLRRQETQYF.

This clone has only one observation. CDR3 loop: CASSLGQVANYGYTF. Written as DNA, the CDR3 is TGTGCCAGCAGCTTAGGACAGGTAGCTAACTATGGCTACACCTTC. The V gene is TRBV7-8, the J gene TRBJ1-2; D is possibly TRBD1 (6 bases). The CDR3 has 15 amino acids. The ends were cut back, 1 base at V and 0 bases at J, with 9 bases in the middle. Germline CDR1 is SGHVS and CDR2 is FQNEAQ.